The present T cell receptor (beta chain) was sequenced within a study of CD8 T cells in ankylosing spondylitis. Notes on the study in general: In ankylosing spondylitis blood, a motif of seven to nine highly homologous TCR beta variants appeared characteristic. Researchers reportedly found disease-linked clones significantly enriched in matched ankylosing spondylitis synovial fluid. Researchers report that disease-linked clones proved CD8+ and relatively rare in peripheral blood.

This clonotype was seen many times. As yet, its antigen is unknown. Making use of molecular barcodes, quantitative 5'-RACE generated TCR beta libraries. TCRdb fed the 5' RACE reads into MiXCR, producing one record per CDR3 protein. The table includes roughly 130,000 distinct CDR3 sequences, approximately 14% detected once. This CDR3 is built from 12 residues. Trimming removed 5 bases at V and 7 bases at J, with 12 bases between. Germline V gene data show CDR1 as LNHNV and CDR2 as YYDKDF (reference sequence). Material: blood, either unsorted or a sorted T cell fraction (not recorded which). V usage is TRBV15 and J usage is TRBJ2-7; possibly TRBD1 for D (6 bases). The TCR sequence derives from a female donor with ankylosing spondylitis or in good health (not recorded which). The CDR3 DNA reads TGTGCCACCAGCCCCCAGGGGTTAGAGCAGTACTTC. This gives the protein CATSPQGLEQYF.